This entry features one TCR beta chain sequence. The antigen is unknown. A read error may explain this, as a much larger clone is one base away. The source of the blood RNA was unsorted whole blood, and germline DNA was extracted as well. Donors were untreated and chronically infected with HBV. This CDR3 comprises 14 residues. Trimming took 7 bases from V and 2 from J, leaving 15 bases between them. CDR1 is MNHEY, CDR2 SVGEGT, per germline. The authors made TCR beta cDNA from approximately 500 ng total RNA with a constant-region primer. Amplification in three nested multiplex PCR rounds with slightly modified ARM-PCR gave rise to TCR beta libraries. The first two PCR rounds used TRBV1-TRBV30 primers with a Cbeta primer, around 10 cycles each. One entry per CDR3 protein results from TCRdb running MiXCR on the multiplex PCR reads. The sample records 250,000 to 350,000 distinct CDR3 sequences, almost 60% being singletons.

These data originate in a study of tumor-infiltrating lymphocytes in primary liver carcinoma. Study-level information: Donors had hepatocellular carcinoma or combined HCC and intrahepatic cholangiocarcinoma. General observations from the study: Bulk unsorted sampling precluded comparing CD4+ and CD8+ repertoires.

The sample was peripheral blood. The clonotype comes from a woman aged 25 to 39 with primary liver carcinoma and hepatitis B virus infection. The rearrangement links TRBV6-2 or TRBV6-3 to TRBJ2-7; D perhaps matches TRBD1 (6 bases). This CDR3 is CASKSGVGPYEQYF. The CDR3, as DNA: TGTGCCAGCAAGTCAGGGGTAGGCCCCTACGAGCAGTACTTC.